This T cell receptor beta chain was sequenced during a study of follicular helper T cells after annual influenza vaccination. Sequencing was performed with immunoSEQ multiplex PCR; in TCRdb, only in-frame clones are kept and a portion is missing. This table holds 9,300 or so clones, over 80% found once. This clone was seen once. The CDR3 is 17 amino acids. The ends were cut back, 5 bases at V and 2 bases at J, with 16 bases in the middle. From germline, CDR1 is MNHEY and CDR2 SMNVEV (reference sequence). The time point here: 2015-2016 season, pre-vaccination. Material: CXCR5+ CD38- circulating T follicular helper cells from blood, obtained on the day of influenza vaccination. Subset meaning: circulating Tfh, non-naive CD4+CXCR5+PD-1+ (ICOS+CD38+ or ICOS-CD38-). The TCR was taken from an adult who received the influenza vaccine. The chain joins TRBV27 to TRBJ2-6; maybe TRBD2 (5 bases). CDR3 in amino acids: CASSLQIRGTGANVLTF. The CDR3 bases are TGTGCCAGCAGTCTACAAATTCGGGGTACTGGGGCCAACGTCCTGACTTTC.